This T cell receptor beta chain comes out of a study of memory CD8 T cells in hepatitis C reinfection (dated by TCRdb to about 2017). Regarding the complete study: A few donors spontaneously resolved two consecutive HCV infections, while two donors cleared a primary infection but became chronically infected after reinfection. Across an HCV reinfection episode in roughly five donors, the study followed the TCR beta repertoire of virus-specific CD8 T cells over time. Samples at the peak of reinfection were taken 3 to 8 weeks after reinfection was detected. Five reinfection cases with stored pre-reinfection samples were identified between about 2008 and 2013. Previously published longitudinal data on tetramer+ CD8 T cell frequency were used to select the peak reinfection time point. A case counted as HCV reinfection when an HCV RNA test came back positive after two negative tests taken at least 60 days apart. Participants who had resolved a prior HCV infection were followed every 3 months in the reinfection study. On the study overall, not on this receptor specifically: With only 4 to 6 donors, the study could not reach definitive conclusions about public clonotypes linked to secondary clearance.

The protocol used for the library was the immunoSEQ multiplex PCR assay. Genomic DNA was extracted from sorted cells, and the TCR beta V, D and J regions were sequenced by Adaptive Biotechnologies' automated high-throughput method. A two-step, bias-controlled multiplex PCR was used to amplify CDR3 regions. Amplified TCR beta libraries were sequenced on an Illumina instrument. Regarding the original processing steps: The demultiplexed reads were processed to cut down on amplification and sequencing bias, and the IMGT database was used to assign CDR3 sequences to gene families. Repertoire data were analyzed with ImmunoSEQ software version 2.0. Clonotype lists were filtered to remove out-of-frame sequences and sequences containing stop codons in the CDR3. Clonotypes with a frequency below 0.01% were excluded because such clonotypes corresponded to less than one cell. To get richness, observed richness was divided by input cell number, while evenness came from dividing Shannon entropy by log observed richness. Repertoire diversity and the similarity between time points were measured using Simpson diversity and Morisita-Horn overlap indices. Each clonotype was placed into one of four groups: dominant (>1%), sub-dominant (0.5-0.99%), low abundance (0.1-0.49%) or lowest abundance (<0.1%). A germline index was calculated as total CDR3 length minus total nucleotide additions, divided by total CDR3 length. In its TCRdb copy, this immuneACCESS table keeps in-frame sequences only and misses some clones. Where compared with another copy, unresolved V genes explain less than half of these, and the others have no known cause. V, J and clone size were drawn from that table, and D and trimming were deduced from the DNA. Recorded for this sample are about 45,000 clones; approximately 90% of them occurred a single time. The top ten clones comprise 1.2% of the sample.

Reading the label with the study, this specimen's time point is: peak reinfection, 3 to 8 weeks after reinfection detection. Sorted cells were sequenced directly ex vivo, with no in vitro expansion before TCR sequencing. Donors were people who inject drugs enrolled in the Montreal Acute Hepatitis C Cohort Study (HEPCO) in Canada. Total naive CD8 T cells, sorted as viable CD3+ CD8+ CD45RO-, came from two donors at all three reinfection time points as controls. Before sorting, cryopreserved peripheral blood mononuclear cells were thawed and CD8 T cells were purified from those thawed cells. The MACS CD8+ T cell Isolation Kit was used to enrich CD8 T cells by negative selection. A BD FACSAria II sorter with FACSDiva software was used for cell sorting, and FlowJo was used for data analysis. V is pruned by 10 bases and J by 1 base, leaving 10 bases of the junction without a gene match. CDR1 and CDR2, per the germline V gene, are LGHNA and YSLEER. CDR3 length: 15 amino acids, cysteine to phenylalanine. Only CDR3 DNA is held: 45 bases, read in frame from base 1.

Remarks on this clone: Its antigen remains undetermined. Per-base quality was not reported, and no clone a single base away is much larger than it.

The sample taken for sequencing was naive CD8+ T cells sorted from blood. This specimen's cell subset or site label, interpreted: total naive CD8+CD45RO- T cells. The rearrangement joined TRBV4-3 to TRBJ2-5; 9 central bases correspond to TRBD1. The origin of this receptor is a man between 18 and 29 years old with hepatitis C virus infection. The CDR3 amino acid sequence is: CATSLGTGTQETQYF. DNA sequence: TGCGCCACCTCACTAGGGACAGGGACCCAAGAGACCCAGTACTTC.